This TCR beta chain was sequenced in a study of cytomegalovirus exposure and HLA in healthy donors. Study observations and caveats: As immune exposure information, only CMV serostatus was available.

This clone turned up a few times. Its antigen is unidentified. The V gene lost 2 bases and the J gene lost 0 bases, with 5 bases spanning the gap. From germline, CDR1 is MNHEY and CDR2 SMNVEV (reference sequence). This CDR3 has 14 amino acids. Primers included in the PCR were 60 Vbeta and 13 Jbeta primers. Clones were read by immunoSEQ multiplex PCR, and TCRdb kept only the in-frame ones, dropping some. The table records over 150,000 clones, 70% to 85% of them present only once. The genes are TRBV27 and TRBJ1-3; D remains unclear. This clonotype was obtained from a woman in her sixties in good health and CMV-seropositive. Specimen: PBMCs. In DNA form, the CDR3 reads TGTGCCAGCAGTTTAATGGCCTCTGGAAACACCATATATTTT. It translates to CASSLMASGNTIYF.